This TCR beta chain stems from a study of regulatory T cells in long-lasting Graves disease. Study results and caveats: The study found TRBV28, TRBJ1-2 and TRBJ2-5 favored in persistent disease.

A note on this clonotype: Its target is not known.

Researchers made TCR beta libraries by using iRepertoire HTBI primers and running Arm-PCR on CDR3 regions. TCRdb redid the calling of the multiplex PCR reads with MiXCR, one entry per CDR3 protein. The table lists hundreds of thousands of distinct CDR3 sequences, around 16% of them singletons. Time point defined: newly diagnosed GD, antithyroid drugs for less than 3 months. RNA from PBMCs was the source of the TCR library. The CDR3 length is 15 residues. The ends were cut back, 8 bases at V and 3 bases at J, with 17 bases in the middle. CDR1 is MDHEN and CDR2 is SYDVKM in the germline V gene. The same specimen was also included in a second study, on T cells in Graves' hyperthyroidism and ophthalmopathy. That paper adds: Most thyroid clonotypes that were expanded above 0.001 also turned up in blood.

Sequences were derived from peripheral blood mononuclear cells (PBMCs), sampled at new diagnosis, from a patient treated with antithyroid drugs. The TCR was taken from a young man with Graves disease. V gene TRBV28 combines with J gene TRBJ1-5; unclear D gene. CDR3 DNA: TGTGCCAGCGGGAATATCGGGAGATCCAATCAGCCCCAGCATTTT. Translation: CASGNIGRSNQPQHF.